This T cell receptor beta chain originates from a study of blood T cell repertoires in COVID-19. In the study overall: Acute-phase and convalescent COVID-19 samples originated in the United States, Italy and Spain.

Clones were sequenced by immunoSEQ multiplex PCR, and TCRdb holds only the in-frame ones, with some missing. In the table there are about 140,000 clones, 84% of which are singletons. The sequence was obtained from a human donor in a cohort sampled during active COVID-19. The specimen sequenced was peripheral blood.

The CDR3 here is CASSITERGEAFF. The CDR3 DNA sequence: TGTGCCAGTAGTATAACGGAACGGGGTGAAGCTTTCTTT. The chain is built from TRBV19 and TRBJ1-1; no clear D. CDR1 is LNHDA and CDR2 is SQIVND in the germline V gene (reference sequence). This CDR3 is 13 amino acids long. Trimming took 2 bases from V and 7 from J, leaving 11 bases between them. Variable domain in full (rest from reference TRBV19 and TRBJ1-1): DGGITQSPKYLFRKEGQNVTLSCEQNLNHDAMYWYRQDPGQGLRLIYYSQIVNDFQKGDIAEGYSVSREKKESFPLTVTSAQKNPTAFYLCASSITERGEAFFGQGTRLTVV.